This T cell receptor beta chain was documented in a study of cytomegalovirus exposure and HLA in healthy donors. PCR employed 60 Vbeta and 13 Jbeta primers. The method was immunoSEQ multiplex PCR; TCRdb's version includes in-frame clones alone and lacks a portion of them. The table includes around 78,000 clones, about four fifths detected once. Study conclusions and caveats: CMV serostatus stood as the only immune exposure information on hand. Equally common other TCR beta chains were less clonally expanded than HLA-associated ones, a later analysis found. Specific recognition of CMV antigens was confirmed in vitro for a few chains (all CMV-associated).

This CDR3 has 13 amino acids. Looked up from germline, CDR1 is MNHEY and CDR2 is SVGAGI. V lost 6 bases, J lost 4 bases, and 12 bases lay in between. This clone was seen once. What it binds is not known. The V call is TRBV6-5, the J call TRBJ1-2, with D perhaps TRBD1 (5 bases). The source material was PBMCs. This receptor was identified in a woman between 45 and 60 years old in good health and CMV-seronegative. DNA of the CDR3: TGTGCCAGCAGACCGGGACTGAGCTATGGCTACACCTTC. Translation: CASRPGLSYGYTF.